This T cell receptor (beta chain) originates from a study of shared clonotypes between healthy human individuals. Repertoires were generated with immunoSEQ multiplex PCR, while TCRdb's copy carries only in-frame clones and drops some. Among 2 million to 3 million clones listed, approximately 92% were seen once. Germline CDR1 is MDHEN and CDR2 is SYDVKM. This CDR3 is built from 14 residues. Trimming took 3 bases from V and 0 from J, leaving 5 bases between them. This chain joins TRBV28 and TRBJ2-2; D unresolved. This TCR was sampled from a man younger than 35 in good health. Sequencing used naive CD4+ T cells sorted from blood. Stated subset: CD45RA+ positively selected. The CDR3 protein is CASSFTANTGELFF. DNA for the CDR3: TGTGCCAGCAGTTTTACAGCGAACACCGGGGAGCTGTTTTTT.